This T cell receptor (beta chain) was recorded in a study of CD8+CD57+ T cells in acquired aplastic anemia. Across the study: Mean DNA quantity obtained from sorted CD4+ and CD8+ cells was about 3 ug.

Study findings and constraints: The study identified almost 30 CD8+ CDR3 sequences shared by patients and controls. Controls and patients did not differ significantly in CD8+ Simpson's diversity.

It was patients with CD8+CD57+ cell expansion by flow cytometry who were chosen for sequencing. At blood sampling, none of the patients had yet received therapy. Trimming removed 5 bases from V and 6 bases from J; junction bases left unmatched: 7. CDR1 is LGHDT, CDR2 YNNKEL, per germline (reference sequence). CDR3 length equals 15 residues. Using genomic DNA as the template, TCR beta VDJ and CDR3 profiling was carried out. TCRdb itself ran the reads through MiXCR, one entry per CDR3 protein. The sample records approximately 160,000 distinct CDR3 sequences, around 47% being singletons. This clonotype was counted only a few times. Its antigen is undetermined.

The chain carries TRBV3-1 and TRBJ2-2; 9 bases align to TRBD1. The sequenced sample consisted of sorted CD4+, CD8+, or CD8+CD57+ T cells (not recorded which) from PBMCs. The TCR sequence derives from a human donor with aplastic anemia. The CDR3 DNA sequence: TGTGCCAGCAGCGGTTGGGACAGGGAATCCGGGGAGCTGTTTTTT. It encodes CASSGWDRESGELFF.